Presented here are 5 T cell receptor beta chains from one specimen sequenced in a study of T cells in Graves' hyperthyroidism and ophthalmopathy. TCR beta CDR3 regions were amplified from RNA transcripts. TCR CDR3 regions were first amplified by RT-PCR with HTBI primers. TCRdb re-derived calls from the multiplex PCR reads in MiXCR, one entry per CDR3 protein. Altogether approximately 590,000 distinct CDR3 sequences are present, about a sixth being singletons, with the ten largest covering around 7.3%. Sequencing was done on a sample of blood. The origin of the receptors is a young woman with Graves' hyperthyroidism.

This clonotype was recorded many times. The chain recombines TRBV10-3 with TRBJ2-3; D unresolved. CDR1 and CDR2 from the germline V gene are ENHRY and SYGVKD. Trimming shortened V by 7 bases and J by 2 bases, and 10 bases separated the two germline ends. This CDR3 has 13 amino acids. CDR3 coding DNA: TGTGCCATCACGGGCCGAGACACAGATACGCAGTATTTT. Amino acid sequence: CAITGRDTDTQYF.

This clonotype was seen repeatedly, ten times or more. J is TRBJ2-1 and V is TRBV5-1, with 8 bases aligning to TRBD2. CDR3 length equals 15 residues. The ends lost 3 bases at V and 8 bases at J; junction bases unmatched: 10. Germline CDR1 SGHRS, CDR2 YFSETQ. CDR3 nucleotide sequence: TGCGCCAGCAGCTCGCAGGGACTAGAAGGGGATGAGCAGTTCTTC. Translation gives CASSSQGLEGDEQFF.

CDR3 nucleotide sequence: TGTGCCAGCTCACCACAGGGGAGAGTAGGCTACACCTTC. Amino acids: CASSPQGRVGYTF. V and J are TRBV18 and TRBJ1-2; D is possibly TRBD1 (5 bases). Trimming pared 1 base from V and 8 bases from J, leaving 11 bases between. The CDR3 sequence is 13 residues long. Germline CDR1 is KGHSH and CDR2 is LQKENI.

About this clonotype: A much bigger clone sits one base away, suggesting this may be a read error. J is TRBJ2-7 and V is TRBV12-5, with D hard to call. Between the trimmed V and J ends, which lost 5 bases and 7 bases, there was a span of 12 bases. Germline V CDR1 and CDR2: LGHNT, FRNRAP. The CDR3 is 12 amino acids. The CDR3 loop reads CASGPELGEQYF. The DNA for the CDR3 is TGTGCTAGTGGTCCCGAATTGGGGGAGCAGTACTTC. The full variable domain, its missing parts supplied by reference TRBV12-5 and TRBJ2-7, is DARVTQTPRHKVTEMGQEVTMRCQPILGHNTVFWYRQTMMQGLELLAYFRNRAPLDDSGMPKDRFSAEMPDATLATLKIQPSEPRDSAVYFCASGPELGEQYFGPGTRLTVT.

In this sample, this clonotype turned up many times. V usage is TRBV6-1 and J usage is TRBJ2-7; TRBD2 matches at 11 bases. V was clipped by 6 bases and J by 0 bases; unmatched bases: 13. In germline, CDR1 is MNHNS, CDR2 SASEGT. The CDR3 covers 18 residues. The CDR3, as DNA: TGTGCCAGCAGACCCGGGACTAGCGGAAGATCGAGCTCCTACGAGCAGTACTTC. Translating it yields CASRPGTSGRSSSYEQYF.